Listed below are T cell receptor beta chains from one sample, sequenced in a study of shared clonotypes between healthy human individuals. Profiling relied on immunoSEQ multiplex PCR, and the TCRdb table lists in-frame clones only, not all of them. Of about 2.4 million clones in the sample, 93% were seen once. Sequencing was done on a sample of naive CD4+ T cells from PBMCs. The receptors shown here come from a man between 18 and 35 years old in good health. Some clones in this sample may be carry-over from other donors' samples. The CDR3 runs from the conserved cysteine through the conserved F or W. Each record gives: V gene, CDR3 protein.

TRBV7-9,CASSSETGNYGYTF
TRBV30,CAWSKGTASYNEQFF
TRBV4-2,CASSQAPGDSGNTQYF
TRBV5-4,CASSLMPNSRYNEQFF
TRBV11-2,CASSLSGRRGNEQFF
TRBV27,CASSRRGIQNTEAFF
TRBV9,CASSVEGLPTYEQYF
TRBV2,CASKGDRGWNTEAFF
TRBV7-9,CASSLSGHYGYTF
TRBV5-1,CASSGGTPVGTEAFF
TRBV15,CATSRDRLDAYGEQFF
TRBV28,CASSLQRGRVVAFF
TRBV28,CASSLRLIGGSGELFF
TRBV27,CASSSGGLAGGRGNEQFF
TRBV5-1,CASSLVSRSGEQYF
TRBV2,CASSVRASGQYF